This T cell receptor beta chain stems from a study of vaccination and CD4 T cells after COVID-19. Points from the study as a whole: Counts of SARS-CoV-2-reactive clonotypes had a median that went from roughly 21 to 40, a nonsignificant change.

A word on this clonotype: What it binds is not known.

The treatment here: roughly ten-day PBMC culture with coronavirus spike peptide pools or control peptides (ViraFEST assay). The CDR3 is made up of 11 amino acids. V lost 3 bases and J lost 6, with 5 bases in between. The V gene's germline CDR1 is SGHDN and CDR2 FVKESK. Sequenced with the Oncomine TCR Beta short-read assay was DNA taken from cultured CD4+ T cells. TCRdb re-called the PCR reads with MiXCR, one entry per CDR3 protein. Of 15,000 or so distinct CDR3 sequences listed, roughly 59% are singletons. This sequence joins TRBV14 and TRBJ1-2; no clear D. What was sequenced was CD4+ T cells from blood, cultured in vitro. This sequence originates from a human donor who had recovered from COVID-19. The CDR3 here is CASSQQDGYTF. For the CDR3, the DNA is TGTGCCAGCAGCCAGCAGGATGGCTACACCTTC.